These T cell receptor beta chains were read from a single sample in a study of blood T cell repertoires in COVID-19. This table comes from immunoSEQ multiplex PCR, and its TCRdb copy is limited to in-frame clones, with some not included. The sample has about 84,000 clones, 90% to 95% seen once. The specimen sequenced was peripheral blood. Every receptor here comes from a human donor with active COVID-19. The donor label of this sample is uncertain. The CDR3 runs from the conserved cysteine through the conserved F or W. D genes are given only for firm matches. Some rows have no size entry. The others give once, few or many, or a class for an expanded clone.

TRBV2	NA	TRBJ2-3	15	NA	CASKKRSSSTDTQYF
TRBV2	NA	TRBJ2-3	18	TRBD2	CASSPLAGAIDATDTQYF
TRBV4-2	NA	TRBJ2-3	17	NA	CASSQGLTGGITDTQYF
TRBV11-2	NA	TRBJ2-2	15	TRBD1	CASSPGGTGYWELFF
TRBV9	NA	TRBJ2-3	16	NA	CASSLPILAVTDTQYF
TRBV20-1	NA	TRBJ2-5	10	NA	CSAGVETQYF
TRBV10-3	NA	TRBJ2-7	14	TRBD1	CAIRQGAPAYEQYF
TRBV4-2	NA	TRBJ2-7	15	TRBD2	CASSQVLAGADEQYF
TRBV21-1	NA	TRBJ2-3	9	NA	CARGAPQYF
TRBV18	NA	TRBJ2-5	14	TRBD2	CASSPTSGQETQYF
TRBV5-6	NA	TRBJ2-3	16	TRBD1	CASSSLGQGATDTQYF
TRBV2	NA	TRBJ2-5	14	NA	CASIPTGGKETQYF
TRBV7-2	NA	TRBJ2-1	15	TRBD2	CASSSGTSAYNEQFF
TRBV21-1	once	TRBJ1-4	14	NA	CASSKRGSNEKLFF
TRBV24-1	NA	TRBJ1-5	17	TRBD1	CATSDLVRTGFAQPQHF
TRBV9	NA	TRBJ2-5	14	NA	CASSVGSGQETQYF
TRBV7-2	once	TRBJ1-4	16	NA	CASSRTGFGTNEKLFF
TRBV5-1	NA	TRBJ2-3	14	NA	CASSLVQTMDTQYF
TRBV5-1	NA	TRBJ2-3	16	NA	CASSPPTGTSTDTQYF
TRBV6-1	NA	TRBJ1-3	15	NA	CASSEFRSSGNTIYF
TRBV4-1	NA	TRBJ2-7	15	TRBD1	CASSRPGTGAGEQYF
TRBV28	NA	TRBJ2-7	14	TRBD1	CASSMTGAVYEQYF
TRBV7-2	NA	TRBJ2-3	16	TRBD2	CASSLTSGSRSDTQYF
TRBV10-2	NA	TRBJ1-1	14	NA	CASSEISRVAEAFF
TRBV5-4	NA	TRBJ2-7	11	NA	CASSSSYEQYF
TRBV23-1	NA	TRBJ2-3	18	TRBD1	CASSHSSWTGGPTDTQYF
TRBV11-2	NA	TRBJ2-7	15	TRBD1	CASSPLSGQGDEQYF
TRBV6-4	NA	TRBJ2-2	15	TRBD2	CASSSGGKNTGELFF
TRBV5-1	NA	TRBJ2-3	14	NA	CASSPSGSGDTQYF
TRBV28	NA	TRBJ2-1	17	TRBD2	CASSRTSGASTYNEQFF
TRBV2	NA	TRBJ2-1	13	NA	CASSGGIDRTVIF
TRBV10-3	NA	TRBJ1-2	17	TRBD1	CAISEHSRGQGNYGYTF
TRBV7-2	once	TRBJ2-1	16	TRBD1	CASSPVGQGASEEQFF
TRBV5-1	NA	TRBJ2-1	13	TRBD2	CASRMALAGEQFF
TRBV15	NA	TRBJ2-3	13	NA	CATSSNGGDTQYF
TRBV11-3	NA	TRBJ1-1	17	TRBD1	CASSRSGTGYVETEAFF
TRBV27	NA	TRBJ1-6	15	TRBD1	CASSTLDRGDSPLHF
TRBV6-5	NA	TRBJ1-2	14	TRBD1	CASSPGQGLFGYTF
TRBV19	once	TRBJ1-5	13	NA	CASAIYSNQPQHF
TRBV19	NA	TRBJ1-5	18	NA	CASTPTEMDRNSNQPQHF
TRBV28	NA	TRBJ2-7	13	NA	CASSPGHNYEQYF
TRBV12-3/TRBV12-4	NA	TRBJ2-5	13	NA	CASSVYSQETQYF
TRBV19	NA	TRBJ2-7	11	NA	CASSLGLEQYF
TRBV9	once	TRBJ2-1	12	NA	CASSVPRDEQFF
TRBV10-2	NA	TRBJ2-1	18	TRBD2	CASSEEGRGLAGTNEQFF
TRBV19	NA	TRBJ1-1	12	NA	CASSIRDTEAFF
TRBV19	NA	TRBJ1-3	16	NA	CASSSKSPGEGNTIYF
TRBV15	NA	TRBJ2-3	16	TRBD2	CATSRDPGLAGYTQYF
TRBV5-5	NA	TRBJ2-5	15	NA	CASSLLPGAQETQYF
TRBV5-4	once	TRBJ1-1	14	NA	CASSPTTLNTEAFF
TRBV11-2	NA	TRBJ2-7	13	TRBD2	CASSGETSSEQYF
TRBV19	NA	TRBJ2-1	15	TRBD2	CARLPSGSSYNEQFF
TRBV28	NA	TRBJ1-5	12	NA	CASSTPGEPQHF
TRBV18	NA	TRBJ2-1	16	TRBD2	CASSPPSLAGNNEQFF
TRBV7-8	NA	TRBJ2-2	13	NA	CASSQDRTGELFF
TRBV4-1	NA	TRBJ2-7	13	NA	CASTSESSYEQYF
TRBV15	NA	TRBJ2-7	17	NA	CATSLRGGDRSPYEQYF